The sequence of this TCR beta chain was determined in a study of cytomegalovirus exposure and HLA in healthy donors. With regard to this clone: The antigen is not known.

This CDR3 region has 15 residues. Germline assignment: CDR1 GTSNPN and CDR2 SVGIG (reference sequence). V was pared by 0 bases and J by 7 bases, with 16 bases between. Vbeta (60) and Jbeta (13) primers were used in the PCR. Profiled with immunoSEQ multiplex PCR; TCRdb holds only in-frame clones, not every one. The data hold over 200,000 clones, with approximately 87% observed a single time. General study points: Published work reported that the classifier diagnosed cytomegalovirus status with high specificity and sensitivity. Most of the CMV-associated TCR beta chains (in a later analysis) appeared to be HLA-restricted.

The chain recombines TRBV30 with TRBJ1-5; D possibly corresponds to TRBD1 (6 bases). Sequenced sample: PBMCs. This sequence was found in a human donor in good health. DNA of the CDR3: TGTGCCTGGAGTGTATCCCCAGGGGAAAGCCAGCCCCAGCATTTT. Residues: CAWSVSPGESQPQHF.